One and the same sample provided the 14 T cell receptor beta chains below, sequenced in a study of T-cell reconstitution after alpha-beta-depleted transplantation in children. Unique molecular identifiers were incorporated into the prepared TCRbeta library. Using its own MiXCR run on the PCR reads, TCRdb lists one record per CDR3 protein. Of 250,000 or so distinct CDR3 sequences detected, 24% appear once; the ten largest clones hold under 5.5%. Source: PBMCs, mostly from graft donor cells, taken 360 days after TCRalphabeta/CD19-depleted stem cell transplant. The receptors were sampled from a female patient between 2 and 10 years old who had a stem cell transplant for congenital amegakaryocytic thrombocytopenia, so the T cells may come from the graft donor.

This chain joins TRBV4-1 and TRBJ1-5, with 7 bases identical to TRBD1. The junction had 8 bases not matched to a gene; V was cut back by 2 bases and J by 1 base. This CDR3 contains 17 residues. The germline CDR1 and CDR2 sequences are MGHRA and YSYEKL. The DNA for the CDR3 is TGCGCCAGCAGCCAACACCGACAGGGAAGAAGCAATCAGCCCCAGCATTTT. It codes for CASSQHRQGRSNQPQHF.

This clonotype has a handful of counts. This sequence joins TRBV6-2 or TRBV6-3 and TRBJ2-2; either TRBD1 or TRBD2 may fit D (5 bases each). Germline V gene sequence: CDR1 MNHEY, CDR2 SVGEGT. CDR3 length equals 13 residues. V lost 2 bases to trimming and J lost 6 bases, with 7 bases between them. The CDR3: CASSYVGAGELFF. CDR3 in DNA: TGTGCCAGCAGTTACGTGGGGGCCGGGGAGCTGTTTTTT.

This chain links TRBV9 with TRBJ2-3; TRBD1 is a possible D gene (5 bases). Trimming shortened V by 0 bases and J by 1 base, and 15 bases separated the two germline ends. The length of the CDR3 is 17 residues. CDR1 is SGDLS and CDR2 is YYNGEE in the germline V gene. The CDR3 DNA reads TGTGCCAGCAGCGTAGCTCAGGGCCTCGCCCGCACAGATACGCAGTATTTT. Its protein is CASSVAQGLARTDTQYF.

This clonotype was seen just once. The V and J genes are TRBV27 and TRBJ2-7; D call uncertain. This CDR3 spans 14 amino acids. The ends were cut back, 3 bases at V and 5 bases at J, with 14 bases in the middle. Germline CDR1 and CDR2: MNHEY and SMNVEV (reference sequence). CDR3 loop: CASSFSLEPHEQYF. The CDR3 DNA sequence: TGTGCCAGCAGTTTCAGCCTAGAGCCTCACGAGCAGTACTTC.

The chain is built from TRBV15 and TRBJ2-2; D not resolved. This CDR3 has 17 amino acids. Looked up from germline, CDR1 is LNHNV and CDR2 is YYDKDF (reference sequence). V lost 0 bases and J lost 0, with 11 bases in between. The CDR3: CATSRDLSFANTGELFF. CDR3 DNA sequence: TGTGCCACCAGCAGAGATTTATCGTTCGCGAACACCGGGGAGCTGTTTTTT.

This clonotype was found a few times. V usage is TRBV27 and J usage is TRBJ2-5; TRBD2 aligns across 10 bases. Germline CDR1 MNHEY, CDR2 SMNVEV (reference sequence). The CDR3 contains 14 residues. The J segment lost 4 bases and the V segment lost 4 bases, leaving 3 bases of the junction unmatched. CDR3 protein: CASSSWTSGETQYF. The DNA for the CDR3 is TGTGCCAGCAGTTCCTGGACTAGCGGAGAGACCCAGTACTTC.

The chain combines TRBV9 with TRBJ2-7, with 8 bases lining up with TRBD2. The CDR3 runs 14 residues. V trimming: 5 bases; J trimming: 5 bases; junction bases outside the gene matches: 9. The germline CDR1 and CDR2 sequences are SGDLS and YYNGEE. The CDR3 sequence: CASSRTGGPNEQYF. For the CDR3, the DNA is TGTGCCAGCAGTCGTACGGGAGGGCCTAACGAGCAGTACTTC.

This clonotype was found many times. The CDR3 protein is CARGLAGETQYF. CDR3 nucleotides: TGTGCCAGGGGACTAGCGGGGGAGACCCAGTACTTC. This chain joins TRBV10-3 and TRBJ2-5; 13 nucleotides agree with TRBD2. Unmatched junction bases numbered 1, after V lost 10 bases and J lost 5 bases. Germline values: CDR1 ENHRY, CDR2 SYGVKD. The CDR3 sequence is 12 residues long.

This clonotype was found a few times. The rearrangement uses TRBV6-5 and TRBJ2-5, with TRBD1 identical over 10 bases. Germline V gives CDR1 MNHEY, CDR2 SVGAGI. Trimming took 2 bases from V and 2 from J; bases not matched to a gene: 8. The CDR3 has 17 amino acids. The CDR3 nucleotides read TGTGCCAGCAGTTACGAATGGGTGGACAGGGGGCAAGAGACCCAGTACTTC. This codes for CASSYEWVDRGQETQYF.

This clonotype was recorded a few times. The chain recombines TRBV5-1 with TRBJ2-3; 7 nucleotides match TRBD2. The CDR3 spans 15 residues. Germline lookup yields CDR1 SGHRS and CDR2 YFSETQ. Trimming removed 0 bases from V and 4 bases from J; junction bases left unmatched: 5. The CDR3 sequence: CASSLEAGRADTQYF. The DNA of the CDR3 is TGCGCCAGCAGCTTGGAAGCGGGGCGGGCAGATACGCAGTATTTT.

This clonotype was recorded a few times. The V call is TRBV10-3, the J call TRBJ2-3, with D uncertain. The germline V and J ends were trimmed by 0 bases and 4 bases, with 8 bases remaining between them. The CDR3 has 14 amino acids. CDR1 is ENHRY, CDR2 SYGVKD, per germline. In DNA form, the CDR3 reads TGTGCCATCAGTGAGTCTCCGAGGTCAGATACGCAGTATTTT. The encoded protein is CAISESPRSDTQYF.

This chain uses TRBV11-2 with TRBJ2-2; D is ambiguous. CDR3 size: 17 residues. V was pared by 0 bases and J by 2 bases, with 13 bases between. Germline V CDR1 and CDR2: SGHAT, FQNNGV. The CDR3 DNA reads as TGTGCCAGCAGCTTAGATTTTTTGGGCATTAACACCGGGGAGCTGTTTTTT. Protein product: CASSLDFLGINTGELFF.

The V and J genes are TRBV6-6 and TRBJ2-7; D not certain. The CDR3 totals 12 residues. The germline V gene has CDR1 MNHNY and CDR2 SVGAGI (reference sequence). Trimming removed 5 bases from V and 7 bases from J, with 12 bases in between. The chain's CDR3 is CASSLIRWEQYF. CDR3 DNA: TGTGCCAGCAGTCTGATCCGGTGGGAGCAGTACTTC.

V gene TRBV2 combines with J gene TRBJ2-2; TRBD2 matches at 8 bases. The CDR3 runs 17 residues. The germline V gene has CDR1 SNHLY and CDR2 FYNNEI. The trim removed 4 bases at V and 3 bases at J, leaving 10 bases unmatched. CDR3 in DNA: TGTGCCAGCAGTGTGCCCAGCGGGAGAAGCTACACCGGGGAGCTGTTTTTT. This encodes CASSVPSGRSYTGELFF.